This T cell receptor (beta chain) derives from a study of T-cell reconstitution after alpha-beta-depleted transplantation in children. The V and J ends lost 7 bases and 3 bases respectively, with 19 bases between them. The germline V gene encodes CDR1 SGHRS and CDR2 YFSETQ. CDR3 length equals 15 residues. The library targeted TCRbeta and was prepared with unique molecular identifiers. TCRdb redid the calling of the PCR reads with MiXCR, one entry per CDR3 protein. Of 450,000 to 600,000 distinct CDR3 sequences listed, approximately 16% are singletons. The chain joins TRBV5-1 to TRBJ1-2; D unclear. The sequencing here drew on PBMCs from the stem cell graft donor, taken from the stem cell graft. This receptor was obtained from a human donor who donated a stem cell graft to a child with acute lymphoblastic leukemia. The CDR3 DNA follows: TGCGCCAGCCGGGGAGGAGTGTTATCTGACTATGGCTACACCTTC. Translation: CASRGGVLSDYGYTF.